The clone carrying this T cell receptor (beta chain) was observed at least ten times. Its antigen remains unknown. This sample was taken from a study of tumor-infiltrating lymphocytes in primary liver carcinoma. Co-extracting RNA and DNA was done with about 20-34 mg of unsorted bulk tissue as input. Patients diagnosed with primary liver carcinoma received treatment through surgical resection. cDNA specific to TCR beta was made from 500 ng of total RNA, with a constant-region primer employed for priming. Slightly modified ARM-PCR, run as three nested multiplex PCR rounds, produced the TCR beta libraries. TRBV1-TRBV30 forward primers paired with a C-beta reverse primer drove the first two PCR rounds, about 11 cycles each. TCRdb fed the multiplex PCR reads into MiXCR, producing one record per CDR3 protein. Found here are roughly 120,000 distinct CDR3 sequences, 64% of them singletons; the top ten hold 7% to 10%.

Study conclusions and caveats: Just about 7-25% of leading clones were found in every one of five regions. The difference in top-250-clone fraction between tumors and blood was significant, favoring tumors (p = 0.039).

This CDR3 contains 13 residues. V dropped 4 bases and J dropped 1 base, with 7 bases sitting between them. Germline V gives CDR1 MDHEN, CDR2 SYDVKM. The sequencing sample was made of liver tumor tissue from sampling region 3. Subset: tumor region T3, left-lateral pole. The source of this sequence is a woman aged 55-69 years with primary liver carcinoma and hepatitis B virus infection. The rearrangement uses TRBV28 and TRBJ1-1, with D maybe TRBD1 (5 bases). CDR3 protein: CASSSTANTEAFF. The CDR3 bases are TGTGCCAGCAGTTCGACAGCGAACACTGAAGCTTTCTTT.